The source of this T cell receptor beta chain is a study of cytomegalovirus exposure and HLA in healthy donors. About the research overall: It was reported in a later analysis that the same platform had been used for the approximately 110 validation repertoires as for the roughly 650 first-cohort repertoires. Whole-study findings and limits: 150 to 200 TCR beta chains were listed as cytomegalovirus-associated. While the bulk of TCR sequences proved rare, some public TCRs turned up in many donors. A subsequent analysis found that TCR clusters from the first cohort also tended to co-occur in the 130 or so validation repertoires, with under 95% of cluster scores above 0.

Using immunoSEQ multiplex PCR, the repertoire was profiled, and TCRdb retains in-frame clones only, with some absent. The sample gives roughly 180,000 clones, about 89% of which show up once; 7.2% is in the top ten. This clone was observed a handful of times. The antigen remains undetermined. In germline, CDR1 is SGHNT, CDR2 YYREEE (reference sequence). This CDR3 comprises 13 residues. Trimming cost V 4 bases and J 6 bases, with 11 bases left between them. Sequenced: PBMCs. The chain uses TRBV5-4 and TRBJ1-5; the D gene is possibly TRBD1 (6 bases). The receptor's source is a man aged 30 to 45 in good health and CMV-seropositive. CDR3 sequence reads: CASSQGLGQPQHF. The CDR3 region has the DNA TGTGCCAGCAGCCAGGGGCTTGGTCAGCCCCAGCATTTT.